This TCR beta chain was sequenced in a study of CD8+CD57+ T cells in acquired aplastic anemia. Study in general: DNA per sorted CD4+ or CD8+ sample ranged roughly 0.17 to 27.4 ug, averaging roughly 3.2 ug. Study-wide results and limits: Overlapping CD8+ CDR3 repertoires of patients and controls contained approximately 28 shared sequences.

Genomic DNA served as template for TCR beta VDJ and CDR3 profiling. TCRdb passed the reads through MiXCR, listing each CDR3 protein once. Of about 160,000 distinct CDR3 sequences listed, around 48% were seen once; the top ten hold approximately 2.8%. An expansion of CD8+CD57+ cells by flow cytometry had been shown in patients chosen for sequencing. Patients uniformly had severe acquired aplastic anemia. This clonotype was counted ten times or more. Its antigen remains unidentified. This CDR3 has 16 amino acids. Germline V gene data show CDR1 as SGHRS and CDR2 as YFSETQ. V lost 6 bases and J lost 3; bases outside the gene matches: 11.

Material: sorted CD4+, CD8+, or CD8+CD57+ T cells (not recorded which) from PBMCs. This chain links TRBV5-1 with TRBJ2-3; TRBD2 matches 9 bases. This clonotype was sampled from a human donor with aplastic anemia. As DNA, the CDR3 is TGCGCCAGCACCACGGGACTAGCTCGGTCGACAGATACGCAGTATTTT. Translation gives CASTTGLARSTDTQYF.